These T cell receptor beta chains were read from a single sample in a study of post-analysis software for immune sequencing data. TCRdb re-called the PCR reads with MiXCR, one entry per CDR3 protein. Of about 200,000 distinct CDR3 sequences in the sample, over 25% are singletons; the top ten hold roughly 3.4%. Material: blood. The source is a girl under 18 with multiple sclerosis. CDR3s leave out the opening cysteine and the closing phenylalanine or tryptophan. Clone size is given for some rows only: seen once, a few or many times, or a class if the clone is expanded.

clone_size	cdr3_length	v_call	j_call	cdr3_aa
NA	15	TRBV5-1	TRBJ1-2	ASSLLGRTGGAHGYT
few	13	TRBV5-1	TRBJ1-1	ASSLSLVSNTEAF
NA	13	TRBV25-1	TRBJ1-5	ASSELGGRWQPQH
NA	12	TRBV27	TRBJ1-5	ASRRTGRYQPQH
many	14	TRBV4-1	TRBJ2-1	ASSQVPRVGYNEQF
many	11	TRBV5-1	TRBJ2-3	ASNDRGADTQY
many	12	TRBV7-8	TRBJ2-7	ASLTSGGTYEQY
few	12	TRBV28	TRBJ1-5	ASSLPRAGQPQH
NA	14	TRBV5-1	TRBJ1-4	ASSTGGLRRGEKLF
NA	15	TRBV20-1	TRBJ2-3	SAPSLKTSETTDTQY
few	16	TRBV4-1	TRBJ2-2	ASSQVGGAPRGTGELF
NA	13	TRBV3-1	TRBJ1-1	ASSPVWTGDTEAF
many	14	TRBV5-1	TRBJ2-1	ASTFGTTSSYNEQF
NA	12	TRBV20-1	TRBJ1-1	SALAGLGNTEAF
many	13	TRBV12-3/TRBV12-4	TRBJ1-1	ASRSPAPGNTEAF
NA	11	TRBV20-1	TRBJ1-2	SARLDLGYGYT
few	12	TRBV9	TRBJ2-7	AGSESGGAYEQY
many	10	TRBV20-1	TRBJ1-6	SAMDAGSPLH
NA	14	TRBV15	TRBJ2-1	ATSTHFQISYNEQF
NA	10	TRBV7-2	TRBJ1-2	ASSLYREGYT
many	15	TRBV24-1	TRBJ1-2	ATSDTAGTPRGYGYT
medium-sized	11	TRBV29-1	TRBJ2-7	SAEGGSSYEQY
many	14	TRBV12-3/TRBV12-4	TRBJ2-3	ASSLLGTGVTDTQY
NA	13	TRBV29-1	TRBJ2-7	SVEMVQGEGYEQY
NA	15	TRBV7-9	TRBJ2-1	ASSPRTSGRAYNEQF
many	13	TRBV7-3	TRBJ2-5	ASSLGQGYSETQY
NA	15	TRBV6-4	TRBJ2-1	ASSPAEQGLSYNEQF
many	11	TRBV20-1	TRBJ2-3	SGWGLGSDTQY
many	13	TRBV5-1	TRBJ2-7	ASSLGNLNAYEQY
NA	12	TRBV9	NA	ASSARASSYEQY
few	10	TRBV12-3/TRBV12-4	TRBJ1-1	ASSPSTGLAF
NA	11	TRBV28	TRBJ2-2	ATLAGNTGELF
many	14	TRBV7-2	TRBJ2-1	ASSLARGTGSYEQF
few	15	TRBV11-2	TRBJ2-7	ASSLIGQGGRAYEQY
NA	13	TRBV20-1	TRBJ2-2	SAGGTRVNTGELF
NA	14	TRBV20-1	TRBJ1-5	SAPGYGGGSNQPQH
NA	11	TRBV20-1	TRBJ1-2	SARQTFASGYT
many	12	TRBV12-3/TRBV12-4	TRBJ2-7	ASSLEWPSYEQY
many	14	TRBV7-2	TRBJ2-1	ASSPKTGGPYNEQF
many	13	TRBV18	TRBJ2-1	ASSPGREGPHEQF
few	14	TRBV7-2	TRBJ2-7	ASSPYTGTESYEQY
NA	12	TRBV5-1	TRBJ1-1	ASSWTGKPTEAF
NA	11	TRBV7-9	TRBJ1-1	ASSPAGRQVAF
many	13	TRBV9	TRBJ2-7	ASSVGGGSGYEQY
many	12	TRBV9	TRBJ2-7	ASSPRGGPYEQY
many	11	TRBV29-1	TRBJ2-5	SVEAGGMETQY
NA	10	TRBV6-5	TRBJ1-2	ASSLRQYGYT
NA	12	TRBV12-3/TRBV12-4	TRBJ1-1	ASSPRVSNTEAF
many	12	TRBV5-1	TRBJ1-2	ASSRGQDNYGYT
many	12	TRBV2	TRBJ2-3	ASSRLGGPDTQY
NA	14	TRBV12-3/TRBV12-4	TRBJ1-1	ASSLASGRMNTEAF
NA	8	TRBV29-1	TRBJ1-1	SAVNTGAF
few	13	TRBV5-1	TRBJ1-6	ASSLEIAYNSPLH
NA	12	TRBV20-1	TRBJ2-3	SARDGTGQDTQY
NA	13	TRBV27	TRBJ2-5	ASSLSRRPYNGQY
NA	15	TRBV4-1	TRBJ2-3	ASSHPKPGGNTDTQY
many	12	TRBV20-1	TRBJ2-7	SAPGQGKTYEQY
many	11	TRBV20-1	TRBJ2-1	SAARTSVNEQF
many	11	TRBV12-3/TRBV12-4	TRBJ2-1	ASTTGPGDEQF
many	14	TRBV15	TRBJ2-3	ATSRAGGMNTDTQY